This T cell receptor beta chain was sequenced for a study of blood T cell repertoires in COVID-19 (dated by TCRdb to the early 2020s). In terms of the full investigation: Samples covering the acute and convalescent phases of COVID-19 were provided by collaborators in the United States, Italy and Spain. The prospective study material was composed of cDNA or gDNA derived from T cells, B-cell-depleted T cells, or PBMCs. The dataset comprised deeply sampled blood TCRbeta repertoires from subjects exposed to, actively infected with, or recovered from COVID-19. The repertoires were made available in a free public database intended to serve as a resource for research on the immune response to SARS-CoV-2. The samples were drawn from two sources: the first 160 participants of the ongoing ImmuneRACE study, and fewer than 1,500 subjects contributed by 6 global collaborators. Sample metadata almost always included a de-identified subject ID, COVID-19 status, age in years and sex. Where available, HLA class I and class II types were taken from metadata supplied by the sample provider and were not determined by assay-based typing. Study-wide conclusions, independent of this receptor: Clinical and demographic metadata were provided uncurated, with the amount varying by source and participant.

Whole blood was collected in K2EDTA tubes by collaborating institutions according to the institutions' own protocols. For TCRbeta analysis, collaborators shipped samples as frozen whole blood, isolated PBMCs, or DNA extracted from either of those sample types. About this clone itself: Its antigen target is currently unknown. No base quality values were provided; no much bigger clone lies one nucleotide off.

As encoded in the germline V gene, CDR1 is SGHVS while CDR2 is FQNEAQ. The CDR3 sequence holds 16 residues, the cysteine and phenylalanine included. Only the CDR3 DNA stays, 48 bases, in frame from base 1. The V and J ends are trimmed by 7 bases and 2 bases, leaving 18 bases between them. The immunoSEQ Assay, a bias-controlled multiplex PCR, was used to amplify TCRbeta CDR3 regions from genomic DNA. Processing in the source paper ran as follows. Nucleated cell counts per sample were estimated from amplification of reference gene primers within the assay. To quantify the absolute abundance of each unique TCRbeta CDR3 rearrangement, sequence reads were collapsed and filtered. For each sample, productive Simpson clonality was calculated as the square root of Simpson's diversity index over productive rearrangements. TCRdb mirrors the immuneACCESS table, restricted to in-frame sequences. Some clones are absent from its copies; in checked studies, under half trace to an unresolved V gene, and the reason for the others is unknown. The V and J calls and the clone size are those of that table, but D and trimming were determined from the DNA. This sample gives under 250,000 clones in total; 84% of them show up just once. Together, the top ten hold under 4.5% of the sample.

This TCR derives from a man aged 45-65 years with acute or convalescent COVID-19. In this chain, TRBV7-8 is recombined with TRBJ1-3; the D segment cannot be called with confidence. Sequencing was carried out using peripheral blood. The CDR3 corresponds to CASTYAAGFAGNTIYF. The DNA sequence is TGTGCCAGCACGTACGCAGCGGGGTTCGCTGGAAACACCATATATTTT.